This TCR beta chain was sequenced in a study of glioma-infiltrating T cells after dendritic cell vaccination. At the level of the study: Treatment, given 2003 to 2012, was autologous tumor lysate-pulsed dendritic cell vaccination.

The V and J ends lost 1 base and 1 base respectively, with 16 bases between them. Per germline, CDR1 LNHDA and CDR2 SQIVND (reference sequence). This CDR3 comprises 17 residues. Input was 2 to 2.5 ug genomic DNA, or all available if less. The PCR used 60 V beta and 13 J beta primers. TCRdb's table, derived via immunoSEQ multiplex PCR, lists solely in-frame clones and lacks some. In the table there are approximately 85,000 clones, roughly 85% of which are singletons. Described time point: after dendritic cell vaccination, including at tumor progression/relapse. With respect to this clone: What it recognizes is unknown.

Study-level findings and limits: No direct clonality-survival link was found; a diverse polyclonal response may matter.

Specimen: blood, collected after dendritic cell vaccination. The origin of this receptor is a human donor with glioblastoma. The chain combines TRBV19 with TRBJ1-1; D possibly corresponds to TRBD1 (6 bases). The CDR3 loop reads CASSIVGRGNANTEAFF. In nucleotides, the CDR3 is TGTGCCAGTAGTATAGTCGGCAGGGGAAACGCGAACACTGAAGCTTTCTTT.